The 32 T cell receptor beta chains below were found in one sample sequenced in a study of TIL therapy for anti-PD-1-resistant metastatic lung cancer. This was the immunoSEQ v3 assay. Only in-frame clones appear in the TCRdb table, and some are missing; sequencing was by immunoSEQ multiplex PCR. The sample records nearly 15,000 clones, around 88% being singletons. Time point described: pre-treatment sample, taken before nivolumab and TIL therapy. Material: blood, obtained at baseline. The receptors were gathered from a person aged 25 to 79 with non-small cell lung cancer.

The rearrangement uses TRBV2 and TRBJ1-6, with D possibly being TRBD1 (5 bases). This CDR3 region has 15 residues. The V end was cut by 2 bases, the J end by 7 bases, with 12 bases between. Germline V gene data show CDR1 as SNHLY and CDR2 as FYNNEI. The CDR3 protein is CASSERGIPNSPLHF. CDR3 coding DNA: TGTGCCAGCAGTGAAAGGGGTATACCCAATTCACCCCTCCACTTT.

The V call is TRBV16, the J call TRBJ2-7; D remains ambiguous. Germline CDR1 and CDR2: KGHSY and FQNENV. CDR3 size: 14 residues. The V end lost 1 base, the J end lost 6 bases, and 13 bases lay between the germline ends. The CDR3 protein is CASSQYAEPGEQYV. The CDR3 coding sequence is TGTGCCAGCAGCCAATATGCGGAGCCTGGCGAGCAGTACGTC.

In its sample, this clone was seen once. The J gene is TRBJ2-2, the V gene TRBV6-6; TRBD2 agrees at 12 bases. The CDR3 length is 15 residues. Germline CDR1 is MNHNY and CDR2 is SVGAGI (reference sequence). V was pared by 6 bases and J by 5 bases, with 4 bases of the junction left unmatched. The CDR3 sequence: CASSPGTSGTGELFF. The CDR3 DNA reads TGTGCCAGCAGCCCAGGGACTAGCGGGACCGGGGAGCTGTTTTTT.

The V gene is TRBV18, the J gene TRBJ2-7; 10 bases are a match to TRBD1. The CDR3 totals 16 residues. Trimming cost V 0 bases and J 3 bases; bases outside gene matches: 5. Germline CDR1 KGHSH, CDR2 LQKENI. The CDR3 protein is CASSPPIGTGDYEQYF. In DNA, the CDR3 is TGTGCCAGCTCACCACCCATTGGGACAGGGGACTACGAGCAGTACTTC.

This chain links TRBV4-3 with TRBJ2-1; D ambiguous. Germline values: CDR1 LGHNA, CDR2 YSLEER. This CDR3 is built from 15 residues. V was shortened by 0 bases and J by 5 bases, with 11 bases between the two germline ends. Here the CDR3 DNA reads TGCGCCAGCAGCCAAGATTGGTGGAGAAACAATGAGCAGTTCTTC. Its protein product is CASSQDWWRNNEQFF.

This clone appeared once. V and J are TRBV4-2 and TRBJ2-7, with a possible D match to TRBD2 (6 bases). The V and J ends lost 0 bases and 4 bases respectively, with 16 bases between them. The CDR3 consists of 16 residues. Germline V gene sequence: CDR1 LGHNA, CDR2 YNFKEQ. In DNA, the CDR3 is TGTGCCAGCAGCCAAGACCTGGGGGGAGTATTTTACGAGCAGTACTTC. This encodes CASSQDLGGVFYEQYF.

V gene TRBV30 combines with J gene TRBJ1-1; no definite D call. V lost 2 bases to trimming and J lost 7 bases, with 11 bases between them. The CDR3 has 12 amino acids. In germline, CDR1 is GTSNPN, CDR2 SVGIG (reference sequence). The CDR3 region has the DNA TGTGCCTGGAGTAGAAGGGTACGTGAAGCTTTCTTT. Translation gives CAWSRRVREAFF.

Concerning this clone: Other nucleotide sequences from this sample produce the same CDR3. The chain is built from TRBV5-6 and TRBJ2-7; D perhaps matches TRBD1 (6 bases). Germline CDR1 reads SGHDT; CDR2 reads YYEEEE. The CDR3 totals 14 residues. The CDR3: CASSSGQSSYEQYV. The CDR3 DNA reads TGTGCCAGCAGCTCCGGACAGAGCTCCTACGAACAGTACGTC.

The rearrangement joins TRBV6-1 to TRBJ2-4; D ambiguous. Trimming removed 6 bases from V and 0 bases from J, with 9 bases in between. CDR3 length: 14 residues. The germline V gene has CDR1 MNHNS and CDR2 SASEGT. Here the CDR3 DNA reads TGTGCCAGCAGGGAACTTGGAGCCAAAAACATTCAGTACTTC. It translates to CASRELGAKNIQYF.

The chain combines TRBV23-1 with TRBJ1-4; D is perhaps TRBD1 (6 bases). TRBV23-1 counts as an open reading frame of uncertain function. Trimming took 5 bases from V and 1 from J, leaving 14 bases between them. The CDR3 runs to 16 residues. CDR3 amino acids: CASSNRAGVTNEKLFF. The CDR3 nucleotides read TGCGCCAGCAGTAACCGGGCAGGGGTAACTAATGAAAAACTGTTTTTT.

The chain joins TRBV5-1 to TRBJ2-1; D perhaps matches TRBD2 (6 bases). The germline V gene has CDR1 SGHRS and CDR2 YFSETQ. This CDR3 comprises 15 residues. Trimming removed 0 bases at V and 3 bases at J, with 10 bases between. CDR3 residues: CASSLGGTGYNEQFF. In DNA, the CDR3 is TGCGCCAGCAGCTTGGGGGGGACTGGCTACAATGAGCAGTTCTTC.

This clone was recorded once. This sequence joins TRBV18 and TRBJ2-3, with 10 bases fitting TRBD2. The CDR3 consists of 15 residues. CDR1 and CDR2 from the germline V gene are KGHSH and LQKENI. V trimming: 5 bases; J trimming: 2 bases; junction bases outside the gene matches: 4. CDR3 amino acids: CASSRTSGLTDTQYF. As DNA, the CDR3 is TGTGCCAGCTCAAGGACTAGCGGCCTCACAGATACGCAGTATTTT.

The chain couples TRBV2 to TRBJ1-4; 7 positions match TRBD1. Trimming took 7 bases from V and 8 from J; bases not matched to a gene: 10. CDR1 SNHLY and CDR2 FYNNEI come from the germline V gene. This CDR3 comprises 14 residues. DNA for the CDR3: TGTGCCAGCATAAGGGCACAGGGGAACGAAAAACTGTTTTTT. Translated: CASIRAQGNEKLFF. The full variable domain, rest sourced from reference TRBV2 and TRBJ1-4, is EPEVTQTPSHQVTQMGQEVILRCVPISNHLYFYWYRQILGQKVEFLVSFYNNEISEKSEIFDDQFSVERPDGSNFTLKIRSTKLEDSAMYFCASIRAQGNEKLFFGSGTQLSVL.

This clone was picked up one time. No conserved phenylalanine or tryptophan is present at the end of the CDR3, so a read error is the likely explanation. It is unclear where the CDR3 begins or ends on the DNA, so no DNA is shown, and the CDR3 is as TCRdb lists it. The rearrangement joins TRBV6-7 to TRBJ1-1. TRBV6-7 is given ORF status, its function remaining uncertain. The CDR3 has 16 residues if both end residues are counted. The CDR3 reads CASSSSIGFPSFNMSQ.

The V and J genes are TRBV4-3 and TRBJ1-3; D unresolved. Germline assignment: CDR1 LGHNA and CDR2 YSLEER. V dropped 0 bases and J dropped 0 bases, with 15 bases sitting between them. CDR3 length equals 18 residues. CDR3 in DNA: TGCGCCAGCAGCCAAGATCCGGGCCGGGCTAACTCTGGAAACACCATATATTTT. This sequence encodes CASSQDPGRANSGNTIYF.

The chain employs TRBV6-1 and TRBJ2-7; D may be TRBD1 (6 bases). The V and J ends lost 4 bases and 7 bases respectively, with 17 bases between them. The CDR3 sequence is 14 residues long. Germline CDR1 MNHNS, CDR2 SASEGT. The CDR3 DNA reads as TGTGCCAGCAGTGTCGCCAGGGGCCTCGGGGAGCAGTACTTC. Translation: CASSVARGLGEQYF.

The V and J genes are TRBV25-1 and TRBJ2-3; D uncertain. The V end was cut by 5 bases, the J end by 4 bases, with 4 bases between. This CDR3 comprises 11 residues. Germline V gene sequence: CDR1 MGHDK, CDR2 SYGVNS. The DNA for the CDR3 is TGTGCCAGCAGTCCAGCAGATACGCAGTATTTT. It yields the protein CASSPADTQYF.

V usage is TRBV7-9 and J usage is TRBJ2-2, with D maybe TRBD1 (7 bases). Germline lookup yields CDR1 SEHNR and CDR2 FQNEAQ (reference sequence). The CDR3 has 14 residues. V lost 11 bases and J 1 base, leaving 14 bases between the germline ends. CDR3 residues: CAGRGTVNTGELFF. CDR3 bases: TGTGCCGGCCGCGGGACAGTGAACACCGGGGAGCTGTTTTTT.

V and J are TRBV5-4 and TRBJ1-1; 10 bases match TRBD1. The CDR3 covers 14 residues. J was trimmed by 4 bases and V by 4 bases; bases with no gene match: 4. CDR1 and CDR2 (germline): SGHNT, YYREEE (reference sequence). The CDR3 DNA reads TGTGCCAGCAGCCCGCGGACAGGGGGCACTGAAGCTTTCTTT. It yields the protein CASSPRTGGTEAFF.

The chain links TRBV7-9 to TRBJ1-2, with D uncertain. V was clipped by 0 bases and J by 1 base, with 6 bases between them. Germline CDR1 SEHNR, CDR2 FQNEAQ (reference sequence). CDR3 size: 14 residues. CDR3 region: CASSLAASNYGYTF. In DNA form, the CDR3 reads TGTGCCAGCAGCTTAGCGGCCAGTAACTATGGCTACACCTTC.

This clone was picked up one time. The J gene is TRBJ1-1, the V gene TRBV7-2; perhaps TRBD1 as D (5 bases). V lost 1 base to trimming and J lost 10 bases, with 19 bases between them. Per germline, CDR1 SGHTA and CDR2 FQGNSA. The CDR3 covers 15 residues. The CDR3 nucleotides read TGTGCCAGCAGCTTAGGGGGCCAGCGGGCGAGACTAGCTTTCTTT. Its protein product is CASSLGGQRARLAFF.

The chain couples TRBV7-2 to TRBJ1-2, with D perhaps matching TRBD1 (5 bases). Per germline, CDR1 SGHTA and CDR2 FQGNSA. This CDR3 has 14 residues. V was shortened by 1 base and J by 8 bases, with 14 bases between the two germline ends. In DNA, the CDR3 is TGTGCCAGCAGCTTAGACCCCAGGGAGGGCGGCTACACCTTC. This codes for CASSLDPREGGYTF.

The chain recombines TRBV7-3 with TRBJ1-6, with no clear D. V was cut by 3 bases and J by 8 bases, with 11 bases left in between. The CDR3 runs 14 residues. Germline CDR1 and CDR2: SGHTA and FQGTGA. CDR3 protein: CASSFEGSHSPLHF. The CDR3 nucleotides read TGTGCCAGCAGCTTTGAGGGCTCACATTCACCCCTCCACTTT.

The chain uses TRBV5-3 and TRBJ2-2, with D possibly matching TRBD2 (6 bases). TRBV5-3 is an open reading frame, and its role is uncertain. CDR3 size: 15 residues. Trimming left V 4 bases short and J 0 bases short, with 10 bases between. CDR3 DNA sequence: TGTGCCAGAAGCACGGGACTCCCGAACACCGGGGAGCTGTTTTTT. Translated, it gives CARSTGLPNTGELFF.

V usage is TRBV18 and J usage is TRBJ1-5; 7 bases align to TRBD1. The CDR3 loop spans 16 amino acids. V was pared by 6 bases and J by 3 bases, with 11 bases of the junction left unmatched. Germline CDR1 is KGHSH and CDR2 is LQKENI. CDR3 nucleotide sequence: TGTGCCAGCTCCCAGACAGGGTCTCCTTTCAATCAGCCCCAGCATTTT. As protein: CASSQTGSPFNQPQHF.

This chain uses TRBV4-1 with TRBJ2-3; either TRBD1 or TRBD2 may supply D (5 bases each). Germline V gene sequence: CDR1 MGHRA, CDR2 YSYEKL. Trimming removed 1 base from V and 6 bases from J, with 14 bases in between. The CDR3 extends over 15 amino acids. CDR3 protein: CASSQGRGAGDTQYF. DNA of the CDR3: TGCGCCAGCAGCCAAGGAAGAGGGGCTGGGGATACGCAGTATTTT.

The V gene is TRBV5-5, the J gene TRBJ2-3; D is undetermined. The germline V gene encodes CDR1 SGHKS and CDR2 YYEKEE (reference sequence). V shed 4 bases and J shed 6 bases, with 18 bases lying between them. CDR3 length equals 15 residues. CDR3 loop: CASSPLVGVWDTQYF. The CDR3 DNA is TGTGCCAGCAGCCCGCTGGTTGGGGTCTGGGATACGCAGTATTTT. Full variable domain (missing parts from reference TRBV5-5 and TRBJ2-3): DAGVTQSPTHLIKTRGQQVTLRCSPISGHKSVSWYQQVLGQGPQFIFQYYEKEERGRGNFPDRFSARQFPNYSSELNVNALLLGDSALYLCASSPLVGVWDTQYFGPGTRLTVL.

This chain joins TRBV28 and TRBJ1-5; 9 positions agree with TRBD1. The CDR3 length is 15 residues. V shed 6 bases, J shed 9 bases, and the junction held 12 bases outside the gene matches. Germline CDR1 MDHEN, CDR2 SYDVKM. CDR3 bases: TGTGCCAGCAGAAGTAGGGGGACAGGGTCCCTGCCCCAGCATTTT. This codes for CASRSRGTGSLPQHF. Complete variable domain (other parts from reference TRBV28 and TRBJ1-5): DVKVTQSSRYLVKRTGEKVFLECVQDMDHENMFWYRQDPGLGLRLIYFSYDVKMKEKGDIPEGYSVSREKKERFSLILESASTNQTSMYLCASRSRGTGSLPQHFGDGTRLSIL.

This clone has only one observation. The gene calls are TRBV5-1 and TRBJ2-3; no firm D call. V dropped 6 bases and J dropped 0 bases, with 11 bases sitting between them. This CDR3 region has 14 residues. The germline V gene encodes CDR1 SGHRS and CDR2 YFSETQ. Here the CDR3 DNA reads TGCGCCAGCAAACTGACTCCTAGCACAGATACGCAGTATTTT. The encoded protein is CASKLTPSTDTQYF.

This clone has just a few counts. The chain joins TRBV28 to TRBJ1-1; tentatively, D is TRBD1 (5 bases). Trimming pared 5 bases from V and 11 bases from J, leaving 15 bases between. This CDR3 is built from 12 residues. Germline CDR1 and CDR2: MDHEN and SYDVKM. CDR3 region: CASSPRTRGAFF. DNA for the CDR3: TGTGCCAGCAGTCCCCGGACACGAGGCGCTTTCTTT.

This clone came up once. This sequence joins TRBV5-1 and TRBJ2-5; D not certain. The length of the CDR3 is 14 residues. The V gene's germline CDR1 is SGHRS and CDR2 YFSETQ. Trimming stripped 0 bases from V and 7 bases from J, with 13 bases between. DNA of the CDR3: TGCGCCAGCAGCTTGGGGGTGGAGTCGGGGACCCAGTACTTC. Protein: CASSLGVESGTQYF.

This chain joins TRBV5-1 and TRBJ2-3; the D is unclear. The CDR3 extends over 13 amino acids. V dropped 0 bases and J dropped 4 bases, with 6 bases sitting between them. Per germline, CDR1 SGHRS and CDR2 YFSETQ. The DNA for the CDR3 is TGCGCCAGCAGCTTGGTTCCCGCAGATACGCAGTATTTT. Protein: CASSLVPADTQYF.